This T cell receptor (beta chain) is from a study of T cell responses to AZD1222 COVID-19 vaccine. TCRdb's table, derived via immunoSEQ multiplex PCR, lists solely in-frame clones and lacks some. The table includes approximately 150,000 clones, 90% to 95% detected once. A note on this clone: As yet, its antigen is unknown.

Notes on the study in general: Just a handful of people given AZD1222 tested seropositive at baseline. Unmutated variant regions are reportedly the target of nearly half of TCRs that are spike-specific. Dominant at 160-218 and 743-854, vaccine-associated CD4 TCRs also spanned spike. The donor cohort was predominantly white British with a female majority, and clonal diversity may have been underestimated.

Between the trimmed V and J ends, which lost 2 bases and 0 bases, there was a span of 16 bases. The CDR3 runs 18 residues. Germline CDR1 and CDR2: LGHNT and FRNRAP. Sample: peripheral blood, taken on day 0 of MenACWY control vaccination. The rearrangement uses TRBV12-5 and TRBJ2-2, with D possibly matching TRBD1 (6 bases). The origin of this receptor is an adult in good health. CDR3 in DNA: TGTGCTAGTGGTTTGACCAGATCCGGGACAACGAACACCGGGGAGCTGTTTTTT. Translated: CASGLTRSGTTNTGELFF.